Detailed here is one T cell receptor beta chain. Antigen unknown. These data come from a study of cytomegalovirus exposure and HLA in healthy donors. Study-level information: Out of 398 genotyped donors, roughly 80% belonged to the Caucasian-associated ancestry cluster. Notes on the study in general: Association of 16,951 TCR beta sequences with HLA alleles was found at 0.05 false discovery rate in a later analysis. The study put around 180 TCR beta chains on its list as cytomegalovirus-associated.

The PCR made use of 60 Vbeta and 13 Jbeta primers. Profiled with immunoSEQ multiplex PCR; TCRdb holds only in-frame clones, not every one. This sample has tens of thousands of clones, with about 84% found just once. Germline CDR1 is ENHRY and CDR2 is SYGVKD. The CDR3 totals 14 residues. The ends were cut back, 8 bases at V and 0 bases at J, with 11 bases in the middle. The TCR was taken from a young man in good health and CMV-seropositive. The sequencing input was PBMCs. J is TRBJ1-3 and V is TRBV10-3, with D possibly being TRBD1 (5 bases). The CDR3 here is CAIGHPSSGNTIYF. CDR3 DNA sequence: TGTGCCATCGGACACCCAAGCTCTGGAAACACCATATATTTT.